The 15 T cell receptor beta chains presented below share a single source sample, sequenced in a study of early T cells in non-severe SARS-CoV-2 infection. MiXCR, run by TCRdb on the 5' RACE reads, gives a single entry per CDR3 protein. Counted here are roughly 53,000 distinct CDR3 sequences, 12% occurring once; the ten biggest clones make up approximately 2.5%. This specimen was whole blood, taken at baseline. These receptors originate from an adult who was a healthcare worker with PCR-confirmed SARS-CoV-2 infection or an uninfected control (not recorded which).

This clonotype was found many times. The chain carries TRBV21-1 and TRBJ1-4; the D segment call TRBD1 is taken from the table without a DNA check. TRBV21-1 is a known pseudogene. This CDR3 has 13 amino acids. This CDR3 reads CASSKRTAEKLFF. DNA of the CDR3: TGTGCCAGCAGCAAAAGGACAGCTGAAAAACTGTTTTTT.

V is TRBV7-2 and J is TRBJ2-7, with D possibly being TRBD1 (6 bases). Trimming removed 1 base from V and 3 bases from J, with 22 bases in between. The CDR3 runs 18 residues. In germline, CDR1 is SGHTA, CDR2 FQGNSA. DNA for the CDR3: TGTGCCAGCAGCTTAGGGATGCCGGCCAGGGGATTGAACTACGAGCAGTACTTC. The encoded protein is CASSLGMPARGLNYEQYF. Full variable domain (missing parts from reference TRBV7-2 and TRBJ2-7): GAGVSQSPSNKVTEKGKDVELRCDPISGHTALYWYRQSLGQGLEFLIYFQGNSAPDKSGLPSDRFSAERTGGSVSTLTIQRTQQEDSAVYLCASSLGMPARGLNYEQYFGPGTRLTVT.

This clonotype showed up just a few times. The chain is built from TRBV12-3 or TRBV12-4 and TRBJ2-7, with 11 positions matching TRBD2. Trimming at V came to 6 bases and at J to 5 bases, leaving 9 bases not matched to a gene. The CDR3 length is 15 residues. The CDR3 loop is CASRPELAGVDEQYF. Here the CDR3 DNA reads TGTGCCAGCAGACCGGAACTAGCGGGAGTGGACGAGCAGTACTTC.

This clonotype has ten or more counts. The CDR3 DNA reads TGTGCCAGCAGTACTAACAGGGGCCCTTACGAGCAGTACTTC. This encodes CASSTNRGPYEQYF. The chain joins TRBV27 to TRBJ2-7, with TRBD1 identical over 7 bases. Germline V gives CDR1 MNHEY, CDR2 SMNVEV (reference sequence). Unmatched junction bases numbered 8, after V lost 5 bases and J lost 4 bases. This CDR3 has 14 amino acids.

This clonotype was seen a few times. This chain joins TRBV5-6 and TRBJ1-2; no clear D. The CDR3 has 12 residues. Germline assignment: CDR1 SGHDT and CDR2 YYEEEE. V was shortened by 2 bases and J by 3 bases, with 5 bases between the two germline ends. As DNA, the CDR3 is TGTGCCAGCAGCTTTGCGGACTATGGCTACACCTTC. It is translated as CASSFADYGYTF. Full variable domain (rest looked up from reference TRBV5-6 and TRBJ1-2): DAGVTQSPTHLIKTRGQQVTLRCSPKSGHDTVSWYQQALGQGPQFIFQYYEEEERQRGNFPDRFSGHQFPNYSSELNVNALLLGDSALYLCASSFADYGYTFGSGTRLTVV.

The CDR3 DNA is TGTGCCAGCAGCTCCCAGGGGGATTCCTACGAGCAGTACTTC. It specifies CASSSQGDSYEQYF. This rearrangement joins TRBV7-2 to TRBJ2-7, with 7 bases identical to TRBD1. V was pared by 4 bases and J by 1 base, with 4 bases of the junction left unmatched. CDR1 is SGHTA and CDR2 is FQGNSA in the germline V gene. This CDR3 contains 14 residues.

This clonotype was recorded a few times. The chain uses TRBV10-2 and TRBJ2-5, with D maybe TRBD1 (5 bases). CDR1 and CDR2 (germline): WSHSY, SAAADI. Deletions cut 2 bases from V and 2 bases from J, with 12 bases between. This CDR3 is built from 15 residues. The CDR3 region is CASSETGYVQETQYF. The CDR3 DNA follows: TGCGCCAGCAGTGAGACAGGATACGTTCAAGAGACCCAGTACTTC.

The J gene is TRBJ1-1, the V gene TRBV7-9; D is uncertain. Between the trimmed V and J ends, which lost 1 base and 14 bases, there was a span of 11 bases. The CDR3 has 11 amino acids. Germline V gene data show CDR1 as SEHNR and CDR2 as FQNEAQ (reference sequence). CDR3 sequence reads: CASSLVAVPFF. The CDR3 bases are TGTGCCAGCAGCTTAGTGGCGGTACCCTTCTTT. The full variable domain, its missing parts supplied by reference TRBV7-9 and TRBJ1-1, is DTGVSQNPRHKITKRGQNVTFRCDPISEHNRLYWYRQTLGQGPEFLTYFQNEAQLEKSRLLSDRFSAERPKGSFSTLEIQRTEQGDSAMYLCASSLVAVPFFGQGTRLTVV.

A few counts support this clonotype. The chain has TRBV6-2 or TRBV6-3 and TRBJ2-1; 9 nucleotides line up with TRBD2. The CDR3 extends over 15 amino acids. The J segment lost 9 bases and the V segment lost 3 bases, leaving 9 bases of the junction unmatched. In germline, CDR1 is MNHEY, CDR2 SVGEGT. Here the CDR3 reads CASSYSGRVTAEQFF. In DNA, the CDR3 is TGTGCCAGCAGTTATAGCGGGAGAGTTACAGCTGAGCAGTTCTTC.

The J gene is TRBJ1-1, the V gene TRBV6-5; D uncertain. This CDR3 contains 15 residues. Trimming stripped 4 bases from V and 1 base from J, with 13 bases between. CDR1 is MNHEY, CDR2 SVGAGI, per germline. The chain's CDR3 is CASSSDTPRNTEAFF. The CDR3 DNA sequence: TGTGCCAGCAGTTCGGATACTCCGAGGAACACTGAAGCTTTCTTT.

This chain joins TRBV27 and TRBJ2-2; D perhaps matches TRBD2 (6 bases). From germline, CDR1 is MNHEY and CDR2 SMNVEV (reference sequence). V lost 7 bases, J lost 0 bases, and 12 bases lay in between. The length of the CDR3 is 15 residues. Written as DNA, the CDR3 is TGTGCCAGCAAAAACGGGGGTGCGAACACCGGGGAGCTGTTTTTT. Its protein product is CASKNGGANTGELFF.

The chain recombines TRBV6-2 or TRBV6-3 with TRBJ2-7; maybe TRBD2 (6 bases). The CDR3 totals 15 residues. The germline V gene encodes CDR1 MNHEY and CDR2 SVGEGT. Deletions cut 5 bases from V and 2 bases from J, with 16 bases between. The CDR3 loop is CASSLPGGQTYEQYF. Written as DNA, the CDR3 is TGTGCCAGCAGTCTCCCCGGGGGTCAAACCTACGAGCAGTACTTC.

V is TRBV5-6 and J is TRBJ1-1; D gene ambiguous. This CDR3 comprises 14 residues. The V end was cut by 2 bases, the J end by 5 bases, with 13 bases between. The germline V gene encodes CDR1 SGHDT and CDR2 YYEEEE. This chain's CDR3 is CASSLEVMVTEAFF. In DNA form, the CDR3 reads TGTGCCAGCAGCTTAGAAGTCATGGTTACTGAAGCTTTCTTT.

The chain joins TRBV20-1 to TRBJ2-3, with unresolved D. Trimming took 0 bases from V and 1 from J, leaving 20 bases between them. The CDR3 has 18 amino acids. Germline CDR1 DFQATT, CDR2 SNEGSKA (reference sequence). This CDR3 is CSARDQSRMVRGTDTQYF. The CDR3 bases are TGCAGTGCTAGAGATCAGTCTCGGATGGTAAGGGGCACAGATACGCAGTATTTT.

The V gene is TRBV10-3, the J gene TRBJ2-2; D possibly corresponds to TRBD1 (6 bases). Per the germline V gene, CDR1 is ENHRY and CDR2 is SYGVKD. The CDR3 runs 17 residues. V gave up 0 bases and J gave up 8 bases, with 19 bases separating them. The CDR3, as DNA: TGTGCCATCAGTGAGTCGACAGGCGGAATTTTTCCGGGGGAGCTGTTTTTT. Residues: CAISESTGGIFPGELFF.